This TCR beta chain was profiled in a study of CD8+CD57+ T cells in acquired aplastic anemia. Study-level background: Healthy donors gave 11 million or so reads on average for CD4+ cells. Study-level points and caveats: Sharing between patients and controls was observed for twenty-nine CD8+ CDR3 sequences.

Notes on this clonotype: The antigen remains unidentified. An end of the junction differs from the germline gene, which may be a read error.

CDR1 is SNHLY and CDR2 is FYNNEI in the germline V gene. The CDR3 covers 13 residues. Genomic DNA constituted the template upon which TCR beta VDJ and CDR3 profiling was performed. TCRdb re-called the reads with MiXCR, one entry per CDR3 protein. The sample carries about 190,000 distinct CDR3 sequences, about 53% recorded once. Input material: sorted CD4+, CD8+, or CD8+CD57+ T cells (not recorded which) from PBMCs. The clonotype comes from a human donor in good health, serving as a control. This chain joins TRBV2 and TRBJ2-3; 8 nucleotides agree with TRBD2. CDR3 nucleotide sequence: TGTGCCAGCAGTGAAATGGGGGCGGGGGGCAGGGATTTT. Its translation is CASSEMGAGGRDF.